The 5 T cell receptor beta chains presented below share a single source sample, sequenced in a study of OX40 agonist ivuxolimab in advanced cancers. The method was immunoSEQ multiplex PCR; TCRdb's version includes in-frame clones alone and lacks a portion of them. The table has 67,000 or so clones, about 87% seen once. The sequences come from CD4+ or CD8+ T cells sorted from blood, collected in a trial of the OX40 agonist ivuxolimab. These TCRs come from an adult with an advanced solid tumor such as melanoma, head and neck, liver or kidney cancer.

This clone has just one count. This chain uses TRBV19 with TRBJ2-2; D unresolved. Per the germline V gene, CDR1 is LNHDA and CDR2 is SQIVND (reference sequence). The CDR3 is made up of 14 amino acids. V gave up 5 bases and J gave up 2 bases, with 9 bases separating them. DNA for the CDR3: TGTGCCAGTAGTCCACGATCAAACACCGGGGAGCTGTTTTTT. It encodes CASSPRSNTGELFF.

The chain is built from TRBV27 and TRBJ2-1, with D uncertain. CDR3 length: 14 residues. Germline V gene lookup returns CDR1 MNHEY and CDR2 SMNVEV (reference sequence). The V end lost 2 bases, the J end lost 3 bases, and 8 bases lay between the germline ends. The CDR3 nucleotides are TGTGCCAGCAGTTTAGGTCCTGGCTACAATGAGCAGTTCTTC. Encoded protein: CASSLGPGYNEQFF.

The chain is built from TRBV28 and TRBJ2-7; D is ambiguous. The germline CDR1 and CDR2 sequences are MDHEN and SYDVKM. The CDR3 is 13 amino acids. V was shortened by 3 bases and J by 9 bases, with 15 bases between the two germline ends. CDR3: CASSFSVGGSQYF. In nucleotides, the CDR3 is TGTGCCAGCAGTTTTTCGGTGGGCGGTTCGCAGTACTTC.

The V and J genes are TRBV7-2 and TRBJ2-1, with D unclear. This CDR3 region has 14 residues. Germline V gene data show CDR1 as SGHTA and CDR2 as FQGNSA. Trimming took off 5 bases at V and 5 bases at J, with 13 bases between the two ends. CDR3 region: CASSPSSVNNEQFF. As DNA, the CDR3 is TGTGCCAGCAGCCCCTCAAGTGTAAACAATGAGCAGTTCTTC.

V gene TRBV4-3 combines with J gene TRBJ1-6; no reliable D call. Germline V gene data show CDR1 as LGHNA and CDR2 as YSLEER. The germline V and J ends were trimmed by 0 bases and 9 bases, with 12 bases remaining between them. The CDR3 sequence is 15 residues long. The CDR3 bases are TGCGCCAGCAGCCAAGACTGGACTCACCTTTCACCCCTCCACTTT. Translated: CASSQDWTHLSPLHF.